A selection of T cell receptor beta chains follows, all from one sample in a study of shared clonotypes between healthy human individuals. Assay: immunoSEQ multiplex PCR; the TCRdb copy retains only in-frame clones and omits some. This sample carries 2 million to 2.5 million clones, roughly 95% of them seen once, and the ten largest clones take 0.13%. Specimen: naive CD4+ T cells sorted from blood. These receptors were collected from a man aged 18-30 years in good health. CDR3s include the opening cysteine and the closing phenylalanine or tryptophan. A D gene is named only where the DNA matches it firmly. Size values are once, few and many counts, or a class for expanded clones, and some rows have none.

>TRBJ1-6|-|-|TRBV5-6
CASSPRSYNSPLHF
TGTGCCAGCAGCCCACGATCCTATAATTCACCCCTCCACTTT
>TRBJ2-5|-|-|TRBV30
CAWSVGLAGETQYF
TGTGCCTGGAGTGTGGGCCTGGCTGGGGAGACCCAGTACTTC
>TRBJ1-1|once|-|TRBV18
CASCPTANTEAFF
TGTGCCAGCTGCCCGACAGCGAACACTGAAGCTTTCTTT
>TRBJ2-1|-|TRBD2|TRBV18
CAARTSGDNEQFF
TGTGCCGCCAGGACTAGCGGGGACAATGAGCAGTTCTTC
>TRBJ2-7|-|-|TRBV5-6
CASSLTGGPRYEQYF
TGTGCCAGCAGCTTGACGGGTGGACCTCGCTACGAGCAGTACTTC
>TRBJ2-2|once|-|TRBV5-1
CASSWTQLGGWNTGELFF
TGCGCCAGCAGCTGGACCCAGTTAGGCGGTTGGAACACCGGGGAGCTGTTTTTT
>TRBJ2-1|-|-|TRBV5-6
CASSLWDEQFF
TGTGCCAGCAGCCTCTGGGATGAGCAGTTCTTC
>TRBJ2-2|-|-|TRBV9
CASSVGPTNTGELFF
TGTGCCAGCAGCGTGGGCCCTACGAACACCGGGGAGCTGTTTTTT
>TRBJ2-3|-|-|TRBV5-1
CASSTIGLTGTDTQYF
TGCGCCAGCAGTACTATTGGACTAACAGGCACAGATACGCAGTATTTT
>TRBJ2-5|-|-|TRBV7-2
CASSLGTTQETQYF
TGTGCCAGCAGCTTAGGGACAACCCAAGAGACCCAGTACTTC